This is a list of T cell receptor beta chains from one sample in a study of T cells in tuberculosis. Assay: immunoSEQ multiplex PCR; the TCRdb copy retains only in-frame clones and omits some. The sample records over 30,000 clones, 95% to 97% being singletons. Sequencing was carried out using PBMCs. These receptor sequences come from a donor aged 10 to 29 with latent tuberculosis or without tuberculosis infection. CDR3s include the opening cysteine and the closing phenylalanine or tryptophan. The D gene is left open where the match is weak. Clone size is not always given. Where it is, it says once, few, many or a class for expanded clones.

d_gene	len	abundance	v_gene	j_gene	CDR3nt	CDR3aa
-	14	-	TRBV5-1	TRBJ2-2	TGCGCCAGCAGCGTAAGGACAGACACCGGGGAGCTGTTTTTT	CASSVRTDTGELFF
TRBD2	14	once	TRBV19	TRBJ2-7	TGTGCCAGTAGGAAAGGTCCAGGGAGGGGCGAGCAGTACTTC	CASRKGPGRGEQYF
-	15	-	TRBV6-4	TRBJ2-3	TGTGCCAGCAGTGACTCGACGGGGAGCACAGATACGCAGTATTTT	CASSDSTGSTDTQYF
-	15	-	TRBV5-6	TRBJ1-1	TGTGCCAGCAGCTTGGCGCCAGGTCCAAACACTGAAGCTTTCTTT	CASSLAPGPNTEAFF
TRBD2	15	-	TRBV5-6	TRBJ2-1	TGTGCCAGCAGCTTGCAGCGGGAGTACTACAATGAGCAGTTCTTC	CASSLQREYYNEQFF
TRBD2	16	once	TRBV5-1	TRBJ2-2	TGCGCCAGCAGCTTGCTAAGCGGGAGGGTCACCGGGGAGCTGTTTTTT	CASSLLSGRVTGELFF
-	17	-	TRBV10-3	TRBJ2-7	TGTGCCATCAGTGAATACAGGGCTTTGGGGGACTCCTACGAGCAGTACTTC	CAISEYRALGDSYEQYF
-	14	-	TRBV9	TRBJ1-2	TGTGCCAGCAGCGTAGCAGGGGCAGGGAATGGCTACACCTTC	CASSVAGAGNGYTF
-	12	-	TRBV30	TRBJ1-3	TGTGCCTGGAGTATCATTGCGGACACCATATATTTT	CAWSIIADTIYF
-	13	-	TRBV10-2	TRBJ1-2	TGCGCCAGCAGTGACACCTATTTTAATGGCTACACCTTC	CASSDTYFNGYTF
TRBD1	16	-	TRBV18	TRBJ1-1	TGTGCCAGCTCACCGGGACAGGGTTTTGGGAACACTGAAGCTTTCTTT	CASSPGQGFGNTEAFF
-	13	-	TRBV30	TRBJ2-7	TGTGCCTGGAGTCTACAGGGTTCCCACGAGCAGTACTTC	CAWSLQGSHEQYF
-	14	once	TRBV7-8	TRBJ1-1	TGTGCCAGCAGCCAGGGGCCACTGAACACTGAAGCTTTCTTT	CASSQGPLNTEAFF
TRBD1	12	-	TRBV5-6	TRBJ2-1	TGTGCCAGCAGCTTGGGGCCGGGACAGAGCATCTTC	CASSLGPGQSIF
-	15	-	TRBV11-2	TRBJ2-7	TGTGCCAGCAGCTTAGAGCAGGGTACGGCCTACGAGCAGTACTTC	CASSLEQGTAYEQYF
TRBD1	17	-	TRBV18	TRBJ1-3	TGTGCCAGCTCACCAATAAGGACAGGAAACGGACGAAACACCATATATTTT	CASSPIRTGNGRNTIYF
-	16	-	TRBV15	TRBJ2-7	TGTGCCACCAGCAGAGATCCTGGACAATCCTCCTACGAGCAGTACTTC	CATSRDPGQSSYEQYF
TRBD1	18	-	TRBV28	TRBJ1-2	TGTGCCAGCACTTCACACCAGCCGGGACAGGTTAACGGCTATGGCTACACCTTC	CASTSHQPGQVNGYGYTF
-	13	-	TRBV30	TRBJ2-6	TGTGCCTGGAGCGTATCTGGGGCCAACGTCCTGACTTTC	CAWSVSGANVLTF
-	18	-	TRBV14	TRBJ2-5	TGTGCCAGCAGCCAAGATCGTCTGCAGGGGCGATTCCAAGAGACCCAGTACTTC	CASSQDRLQGRFQETQYF
-	16	-	TRBV2	TRBJ2-3	TGTGCCAGCAGTGTTATCACCTTAACTAGCACAGATACGCAGTATTTT	CASSVITLTSTDTQYF
-	14	-	TRBV5-8	TRBJ2-2	TGTGCCAACCGCAGGGGCTCGGTTACCGGGGAGCTGTTTTTT	CANRRGSVTGELFF
-	15	once	TRBV9	TRBJ1-1	TGTGCCAGCAGCCCCAGACAGGTCATGAACACTGAAGCTTTCTTT	CASSPRQVMNTEAFF